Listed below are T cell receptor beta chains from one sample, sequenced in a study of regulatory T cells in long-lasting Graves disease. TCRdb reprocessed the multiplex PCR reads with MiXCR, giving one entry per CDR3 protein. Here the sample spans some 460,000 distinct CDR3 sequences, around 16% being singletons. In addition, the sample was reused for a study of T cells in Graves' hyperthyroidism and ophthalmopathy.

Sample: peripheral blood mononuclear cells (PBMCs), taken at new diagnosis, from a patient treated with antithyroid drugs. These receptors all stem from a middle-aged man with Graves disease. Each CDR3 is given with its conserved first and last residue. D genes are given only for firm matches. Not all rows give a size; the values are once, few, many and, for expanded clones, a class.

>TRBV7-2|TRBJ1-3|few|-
TGTGCCAGCAGAAGTGGGTTCTCTGGAAACACCATATATTTT
CASRSGFSGNTIYF
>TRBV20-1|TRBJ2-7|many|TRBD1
TGCAGTGCCCCTATCGGGACAGGGACCTACGAGCAGTACTTC
CSAPIGTGTYEQYF
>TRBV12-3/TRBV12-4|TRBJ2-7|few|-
TGTGCCAGCAGTTTCATCCCGTTCCACGAGCAGTACTTC
CASSFIPFHEQYF
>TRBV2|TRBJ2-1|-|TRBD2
TGTGCCAGCAGGGCTAGCGGGGCCTACAATGAGCAGTTCTTC
CASRASGAYNEQFF
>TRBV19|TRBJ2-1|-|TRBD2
TGTGCCAGTACCATAGCTAGCGGGAACAATGAGCAGTTCTTC
CASTIASGNNEQFF
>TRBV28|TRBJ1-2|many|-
TGTGCCAGCAGTCTAACGGGACAAGGCTACACCTTC
CASSLTGQGYTF
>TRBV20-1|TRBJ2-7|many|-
TGCAGTGCTAGACAGGGGAACTGGAAGCGGGAGCAGTACTTC
CSARQGNWKREQYF
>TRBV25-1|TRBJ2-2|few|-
TGTGCCAGCAGTGAATATAGGGACGGGGAGCTGTTTTTT
CASSEYRDGELFF
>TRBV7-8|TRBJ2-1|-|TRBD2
TGTGCCAGCAGCGACACCGGGACTAGCGCTTGGAATGAGCAGTTCTTC
CASSDTGTSAWNEQFF
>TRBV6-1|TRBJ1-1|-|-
TGTGCCAGCAGTGAAGCCCCAGGGGCTGAAGCTTTCTTT
CASSEAPGAEAFF
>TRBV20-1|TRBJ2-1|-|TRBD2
TGCAGTGCCCGCGGACTAGCGGGTGAAAAGTTCTTC
CSARGLAGEKFF
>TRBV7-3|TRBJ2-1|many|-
TGTGCCAGCAGCTTAGGTTTGGAGAATGAGCAGTTCTTC
CASSLGLENEQFF
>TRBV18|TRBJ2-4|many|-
TGTGCCAGCTCACCACCGTGGCAGTCTGACAAAAACATTCAGTACTTC
CASSPPWQSDKNIQYF
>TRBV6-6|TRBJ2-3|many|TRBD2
TGTGCCAGCAGTTACTCGGCTAGCGGGTCGTCAGATACGCAGTATTTT
CASSYSASGSSDTQYF
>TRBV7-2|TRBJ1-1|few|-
TGTGCCAGCAGCTCCCCCGGGGGCGATTCGGTGAACACTGAAGCTTTCTTT
CASSSPGGDSVNTEAFF
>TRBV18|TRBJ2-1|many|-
TGTGCCAGCTCAGGCCGGGACGGAAACAATGAGCAGTTCTTC
CASSGRDGNNEQFF
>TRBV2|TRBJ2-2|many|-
TGTGCCAGCATCCCTACGAACACCGGGGAGCTGTTTTTT
CASIPTNTGELFF
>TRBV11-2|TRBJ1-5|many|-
TGTGCCAGCAGCTTAGATCCGGGCAGCAATCAGCCCCAGCATTTT
CASSLDPGSNQPQHF
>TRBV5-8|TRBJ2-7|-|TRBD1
TGTGCCAGCAGCTTGGGAGGACAGGGGGCATACTACGAGCAGTACTTC
CASSLGGQGAYYEQYF
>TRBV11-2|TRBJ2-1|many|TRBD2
TGTGCCAGCAGCTCCTGGAGTAGCGGGACTAACGGGCTCCGGGATGAGCAGTTCTTC
CASSSWSSGTNGLRDEQFF
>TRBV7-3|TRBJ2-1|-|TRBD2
TGTGCCAGCAGCGCCGGACTTCGCGGGAGTCGGAATGAGCAGTTCTTC
CASSAGLRGSRNEQFF
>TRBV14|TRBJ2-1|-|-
TGTGCCAGCAGCCAAGCGACGAGGAATGAGCAGTTCTTC
CASSQATRNEQFF
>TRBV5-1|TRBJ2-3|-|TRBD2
TGCGCCAGCAGCTCGGGACTAGCGGGAGGTACCCCTAGCACAGATACGCAGTATTTT
CASSSGLAGGTPSTDTQYF
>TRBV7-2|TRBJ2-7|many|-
TGTGCCAGCAGCTCCCAGCCGGGACCCGGCTACGAGCAGTACTTC
CASSSQPGPGYEQYF
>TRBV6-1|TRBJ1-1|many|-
TGTGCCAGCAGGCCTAGACAGCTCTCGAACACTGAAGCTTTCTTT
CASRPRQLSNTEAFF
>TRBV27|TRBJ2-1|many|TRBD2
TGTGCCAGCAGTTTACGTAGCGGGAGTATCCATGAGCAGTTCTTC
CASSLRSGSIHEQFF
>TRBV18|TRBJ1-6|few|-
TGTGCCAGCTCACCCGGATATAATTCACCCCTCCACTTT
CASSPGYNSPLHF
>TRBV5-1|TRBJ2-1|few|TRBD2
TGCGCCAGCAGCAAAGGACTAGCGGGAGGGTCTGAGCAGTTCTTC
CASSKGLAGGSEQFF